The 5 T cell receptor beta chains in this list originate from one sample, sequenced in a study of metastatic and nonmetastatic thyroid tumors. TCRdb re-called the PCR reads with MiXCR. This table holds 30,000 or so clones, around a quarter found once. No treatment of any kind had been given to any patient before thyroid surgery. Sequencing input: blood. These receptors came from a female donor with papillary thyroid cancer or a benign thyroid nodule (not recorded which). Some clones in this sample may be carry-over from other donors' samples.

This clone was counted many times. V gene TRBV19 combines with J gene TRBJ1-6; weak D call: TRBD1 (6 bases). The CDR3 runs to 13 residues. The germline gives CDR1 LNHDA, CDR2 SQIVND (reference sequence). V dropped 5 bases and J dropped 7 bases, with 9 bases sitting between them. CDR3 amino acids: CASSATGNSPLHF. As DNA, the CDR3 is TGTGCCAGTAGTGCCACAGGGAATTCACCCCTCCACTTT.

This clone was picked up many times. The CDR3 loop is CASSSPPAGSYEQYF. DNA of the CDR3: TGTGCCAGCAGCTCCCCTCCTGCCGGCTCCTACGAGCAGTACTTC. V gene TRBV7-2 combines with J gene TRBJ2-7; no definite D call. The CDR3 extends over 15 amino acids. Trimming cost V 4 bases and J 0 bases, with 13 bases left between them. In germline, CDR1 is SGHTA, CDR2 FQGNSA.

Many counts were recorded for this clone. This chain links TRBV2 with TRBJ1-2; 9 bases map to TRBD1. CDR1 SNHLY and CDR2 FYNNEI come from the germline V gene. V shed 7 bases and J 5 bases; nucleotides not matched to a gene: 8. The CDR3 consists of 14 residues. The CDR3 loop is CASKLQGAKYGYTF. The CDR3 nucleotides are TGTGCCAGCAAACTACAGGGGGCGAAGTATGGCTACACCTTC. Looking up the rest from reference TRBV2 and TRBJ1-2 gives the full variable domain: EPEVTQTPSHQVTQMGQEVILRCVPISNHLYFYWYRQILGQKVEFLVSFYNNEISEKSEIFDDQFSVERPDGSNFTLKIRSTKLEDSAMYFCASKLQGAKYGYTFGSGTRLTVV.

In this sample, this clone turned up many times. This chain joins TRBV20-1 and TRBJ2-1; 11 bases fit TRBD2. The ends lost 4 bases at V and 8 bases at J; junction bases unmatched: 10. Germline values: CDR1 DFQATT, CDR2 SNEGSKA (reference sequence). There are 15 residues in the CDR3. The CDR3 reads CSAITGTSGVDEQFF. The CDR3 DNA reads TGCAGTGCTATAACCGGGACTAGCGGTGTGGATGAGCAGTTCTTC.

This clone was picked up many times. This rearrangement joins TRBV20-1 to TRBJ2-1, with 14 bases matching TRBD2. Trimming cost V 1 base and J 6 bases; bases outside gene matches: 8. CDR3 length: 17 amino acids. CDR1 and CDR2 (germline): DFQATT, SNEGSKA (reference sequence). The CDR3 protein is CSARGKLGLAGVNEQFF. CDR3 coding DNA: TGCAGTGCTAGAGGCAAACTGGGACTAGCGGGAGTCAATGAGCAGTTCTTC.